These 14 T cell receptor beta chains were all obtained from the same sample, sequenced in a study of shared clonotypes between healthy human individuals. The repertoire was sequenced with immunoSEQ multiplex PCR; TCRdb's copy has only in-frame clones and lacks some. The table records about 500,000 clones, around 77% of them present only once. Sequencing was performed on PBMCs. Receptors were obtained from a woman in her 40s in good health. Some clones in this sample may be carry-over from other donors' samples.

This clone was observed a handful of times. The V call is TRBV19, the J call TRBJ2-2; no clear D gene. V dropped 3 bases and J dropped 8 bases, with 16 bases sitting between them. Per germline, CDR1 LNHDA and CDR2 SQIVND (reference sequence). This CDR3 has 15 residues. The CDR3 here is CASSIHPQTGGELFF. The CDR3 DNA reads as TGTGCCAGTAGTATTCACCCGCAAACTGGAGGGGAGCTGTTTTTT.

Concerning this clone itself: A read error may be the cause here, since a much bigger clone is one base away. The chain links TRBV7-2 to TRBJ2-3; D is uncertain. There are 15 residues in the CDR3. CDR1 and CDR2 from the germline V gene are SGHTA and FQGNSA. CDR3 nucleotide sequence: TGTGCCAACAGCCGCGATGGCAGAGACACAGATACGCAGTATTTT. Its protein is CANSRDGRDTDTQYF.

Only one count was recorded for this clone. Other nucleotide sequences from this sample produce the same CDR3. The genes are TRBV7-2 and TRBJ1-1; D call uncertain. CDR1 SGHTA and CDR2 FQGNSA come from the germline V gene. This CDR3 region has 13 residues. Trimming stripped 1 base from V and 2 bases from J, with 5 bases between. The CDR3, as DNA: TGTGCCAGCAGCTTAGGGATAAACACTGAAGCTTTCTTT. The encoded protein is CASSLGINTEAFF.

This clone is a singleton in its sample. The chain combines TRBV5-4 with TRBJ2-7; D may be TRBD1 (7 bases). The CDR3 sequence is 15 residues long. CDR1 and CDR2 (germline): SGHNT, YYREEE (reference sequence). Trimming took off 0 bases at V and 2 bases at J, with 12 bases between the two ends. The CDR3 DNA is TGTGCCAGCAGCTTGGCGGCAGGGGGGCCCTACGAGCAGTACTTC. This codes for CASSLAAGGPYEQYF.

This clone has more than one count but fewer than ten. CDR3 residues: CATTSGYTDTQYF. The CDR3 nucleotides read TGTGCCACCACTAGCGGATACACAGATACGCAGTATTTT. The rearrangement joins TRBV2 to TRBJ2-3; 8 bases fit TRBD2. V was clipped by 10 bases and J by 2 bases; unmatched bases: 5. Germline V gives CDR1 SNHLY, CDR2 FYNNEI. CDR3 size: 13 residues.

The V and J genes are TRBV5-1 and TRBJ2-1, with D possibly being TRBD1 or TRBD2 (5 bases each). The germline V and J ends were trimmed by 1 base and 10 bases, with 9 bases remaining between them. Germline V CDR1 and CDR2: SGHRS, YFSETQ. The CDR3 is 12 amino acids. CDR3 amino acids: CASSLRGGEQFF. The DNA of the CDR3 is TGCGCCAGCAGCTTGAGGGGCGGGGAGCAGTTCTTC.

The rearrangement joins TRBV28 to TRBJ2-7; the match to TRBD1 covers 7 bases. This CDR3 spans 15 amino acids. With 7 bases clipped from V and 3 bases from J, the junction kept 12 bases outside the gene matches. The germline V gene has CDR1 MDHEN and CDR2 SYDVKM. CDR3 nucleotides: TGTGCCAGCACCCCCGAGGGGACAGTGAACTACGAGCAGTACTTC. It translates to CASTPEGTVNYEQYF.

CDR3 sequence (DNA): TGTGCCAGCAGCCCCTCTGGACAGGCGGTAGGAGCTTTCTTT. Residues: CASSPSGQAVGAFF. V is TRBV7-2 and J is TRBJ1-1; 7 bases align to TRBD1. This CDR3 contains 14 residues. Germline V gene lookup returns CDR1 SGHTA and CDR2 FQGNSA. Trimming took 5 bases from V and 10 from J; bases not matched to a gene: 13.

In regard to this clone: An end of the junction differs from the germline gene, which may be a read error. DNA of the CDR3: TGTGCCTGGGGTCAGGGCGAGTTTGGAGACACCATATATTTT. Protein sequence: CAWGQGEFGDTIYF. The rearrangement uses TRBV30 and TRBJ1-3, with D possibly TRBD1 on 5 matching bases. This CDR3 region has 14 residues. Per germline, CDR1 GTSNPN and CDR2 SVGIG (reference sequence).

As to this clone: Since a much larger clone is just one base distant, this may be a read error. This chain connects TRBV5-4 to TRBJ1-1; 7 positions agree with TRBD1. Germline lookup yields CDR1 SGHNT and CDR2 YYREEE (reference sequence). J lost 1 base, V lost 5 bases, and 5 bases had no gene match. CDR3 length: 14 residues. The CDR3 region has the DNA TGTGCCAGCAGGCCCGGGACAGCGAACACTGAAGCTTTCTTT. This encodes CASRPGTANTEAFF.

This chain joins TRBV18 and TRBJ2-3; 11 bases align to TRBD1. V lost 4 bases, J lost 0 bases, and 9 bases stayed unmatched. The CDR3 loop spans 18 amino acids. In germline, CDR1 is KGHSH, CDR2 LQKENI. Here the CDR3 DNA reads TGTGCCAGCTCACGGTGGACAGGGGGCGCCTCTAGCACAGATACGCAGTATTTT. Amino acid sequence: CASSRWTGGASSTDTQYF.

The rearrangement joins TRBV18 to TRBJ1-3; unclear D gene. V dropped 3 bases and J dropped 4 bases, with 7 bases sitting between them. The CDR3 is 13 residues long. Germline CDR1 KGHSH, CDR2 LQKENI. The CDR3 loop reads CASSPPGGNTIYF. The CDR3 bases are TGTGCCAGCTCACCTCCAGGCGGAAACACCATATATTTT. The complete variable domain, with remaining parts taken from reference TRBV18 and TRBJ1-3, reads NAGVMQNPRHLVRRRGQEARLRCSPMKGHSHVYWYRQLPEEGLKFMVYLQKENIIDESGMPKERFSAEFPKEGPSILRIQQVVRGDSAAYFCASSPPGGNTIYFGEGSWLTVV.

The chain employs TRBV5-6 and TRBJ1-5; 7 bases are a match to TRBD1. The CDR3 is made up of 19 amino acids. Trimming removed 5 bases from V and 3 bases from J; junction bases left unmatched: 20. The germline V gene encodes CDR1 SGHDT and CDR2 YYEEEE. The CDR3 nucleotides are TGTGCCAGCAGTCAAGCTTGGGGCCGGGACAGTGCACCCAATCAGCCCCAGCATTTT. Amino acids: CASSQAWGRDSAPNQPQHF.

The chain uses TRBV5-6 and TRBJ2-5; unclear D gene. CDR1 and CDR2 from the germline V gene are SGHDT and YYEEEE. The CDR3 length is 16 residues. V was pared by 6 bases and J by 2 bases, with 20 bases between. This CDR3 is CASMAGGRTNQETQYF. The DNA of the CDR3 is TGTGCCAGCATGGCAGGCGGCAGGACCAATCAAGAGACCCAGTACTTC.